The 31 T cell receptor beta chains listed next were all sequenced from one sample in a study of cytomegalovirus exposure and HLA in healthy donors. PCR involved 60 Vbeta and 13 Jbeta primers. Profiling relied on immunoSEQ multiplex PCR, and the TCRdb table lists in-frame clones only, not all of them. The sample contains about 110,000 clones, under 90% of which appear only once. Sequencing was carried out using PBMCs. The origin of the receptors is a woman aged 30 to 39 in good health and CMV-seronegative.

The V gene is TRBV21-1, the J gene TRBJ2-4; the D call of TRBD2 is as the table states it, not checked on the DNA. TRBV21-1 is deemed a pseudogene. The CDR3 sequence is 16 residues long. CDR3 protein: CASSKGGGWAKNIQYF. The CDR3 coding sequence is TGTGCCAGCAGCAAAGGCGGGGGGTGGGCCAAAAACATTCAGTACTTC.

This chain joins TRBV6-6 and TRBJ1-1, with 7 bases identical to TRBD1. The CDR3 sequence is 13 residues long. J was trimmed by 11 bases and V by 0 bases; bases with no gene match: 6. Germline V gene lookup returns CDR1 MNHNY and CDR2 SVGAGI (reference sequence). This CDR3 is CASSYSPDRAAFF. CDR3 DNA sequence: TGTGCCAGCAGTTACTCGCCCGACAGGGCCGCTTTCTTT.

The V gene is TRBV5-1, the J gene TRBJ2-7, with D possibly matching TRBD2 (5 bases). Germline V gene sequence: CDR1 SGHRS, CDR2 YFSETQ. The CDR3 is 14 amino acids. V lost 3 bases to trimming and J lost 0 bases, with 10 bases between them. CDR3 in amino acids: CASSSVGDSYEQYF. The CDR3 DNA sequence: TGCGCCAGCAGCTCCGTCGGGGACTCCTACGAGCAGTACTTC.

The chain links TRBV6-1 to TRBJ1-1, with D possibly being TRBD1 (5 bases). This CDR3 is built from 13 residues. The V end lost 2 bases, the J end lost 1 base, and 5 bases lay between the germline ends. Germline CDR1 is MNHNS and CDR2 is SASEGT. This CDR3 is CASSEQGNTEAFF. Here the CDR3 DNA reads TGTGCCAGCAGTGAACAGGGGAACACTGAAGCTTTCTTT.

V and J are TRBV4-2 and TRBJ2-4; the D is unclear. The V end was cut by 0 bases, the J end by 10 bases, with 7 bases between. The CDR3 length is 12 residues. Germline CDR1 reads LGHNA; CDR2 reads YNFKEQ. The CDR3 spells CASSQDRQIQYF. The CDR3 DNA is TGTGCCAGCAGCCAAGACAGGCAGATTCAGTACTTC.

J is TRBJ1-5 and V is TRBV27; D may be TRBD1 (6 bases). The V gene lost 5 bases and the J gene lost 4 bases, with 15 bases spanning the gap. The CDR3 consists of 15 residues. Germline CDR1 is MNHEY and CDR2 is SMNVEV (reference sequence). This chain's CDR3 is CASSTYREPNQPQHF. Written as DNA, the CDR3 is TGTGCCAGCAGTACCTACAGGGAACCTAATCAGCCCCAGCATTTT.

The gene calls are TRBV5-6 and TRBJ2-3, with a possible D match to TRBD1 (5 bases). V was shortened by 0 bases and J by 5 bases, with 7 bases between the two germline ends. Germline V gives CDR1 SGHDT, CDR2 YYEEEE. This CDR3 spans 13 amino acids. DNA of the CDR3: TGTGCCAGCAGCTTGGCAGGGATAGATACGCAGTATTTT. Residues: CASSLAGIDTQYF.

This chain joins TRBV7-2 and TRBJ1-5, with unresolved D. The V end was cut by 2 bases, the J end by 5 bases, with 10 bases between. The germline V gene has CDR1 SGHTA and CDR2 FQGNSA. The CDR3 runs to 14 residues. CDR3 coding DNA: TGTGCCAGCAGCTTAAAGAGGGAGCATCAGCCCCAGCATTTT. This translates into CASSLKREHQPQHF. Together with reference TRBV7-2 and TRBJ1-5, the CDR3 gives the full variable domain: GAGVSQSPSNKVTEKGKDVELRCDPISGHTALYWYRQSLGQGLEFLIYFQGNSAPDKSGLPSDRFSAERTGGSVSTLTIQRTQQEDSAVYLCASSLKREHQPQHFGDGTRLSIL.

This rearrangement joins TRBV6-5 to TRBJ1-1; TRBD1 matches 8 bases. The V segment lost 6 bases and the J segment 3 bases; nucleotides outside the gene matches: 6. The CDR3 has 14 residues. The germline gives CDR1 MNHEY, CDR2 SVGAGI. The CDR3 DNA sequence: TGTGCCAGCAGCAGGGGGCTGGGGTACACTGAAGCTTTCTTT. Its protein product is CASSRGLGYTEAFF.

The chain links TRBV21-1 to TRBJ1-2. TRBV21-1 is reported as a pseudogene. CDR3 length equals 17 residues. DNA of the CDR3: TGTGCCAGCAACACCCCCCCGAGAGGTCGGGGGAACTATGGCTACACCTTC. Protein sequence: CASNTPPRGRGNYGYTF.

This chain links TRBV5-1 with TRBJ2-1, with TRBD2 matching 9 bases. V lost 5 bases, J lost 5 bases, and 17 bases stayed unmatched. This CDR3 region has 18 residues. In germline, CDR1 is SGHRS, CDR2 YFSETQ. CDR3 protein: CASRLGSILAGTNNEQFF. The CDR3, as DNA: TGCGCCAGCAGGCTTGGCTCCATTCTAGCGGGAACAAACAATGAGCAGTTCTTC.

The chain recombines TRBV19 with TRBJ1-4, with D perhaps matching TRBD1 (6 bases). The CDR3 is made up of 15 amino acids. Germline CDR1 and CDR2: LNHDA and SQIVND (reference sequence). The V gene lost 7 bases and the J gene lost 7 bases, with 19 bases spanning the gap. The chain's CDR3 is CASIDRSASGEKLFF. The CDR3, as DNA: TGTGCCAGTATTGACAGGTCAGCGTCTGGTGAAAAACTGTTTTTT.

The J gene is TRBJ2-7, the V gene TRBV7-3; a possible D gene is TRBD1 (5 bases). The CDR3 is 14 amino acids. Trimming pared 7 bases from V and 7 bases from J, leaving 20 bases between. Germline CDR1 and CDR2: SGHTA and FQGTGA. The CDR3 sequence: CASTHTPGSEEQYF. For the CDR3, the DNA is TGTGCCAGCACGCACACCCCAGGGTCGGAAGAGCAGTACTTC.

This clone was seen only a few times. This chain links TRBV6-5 with TRBJ2-7, with a weak D call TRBD2 (5 bases). The CDR3 length is 15 residues. Germline V gene data show CDR1 as MNHEY and CDR2 as SVGAGI. Trimming shortened V by 2 bases and J by 0 bases, and 11 bases separated the two germline ends. The CDR3 nucleotides are TGTGCCAGCAGTTACCGCCGGAGGAGCTCCTACGAGCAGTACTTC. Its protein is CASSYRRRSSYEQYF.

This chain joins TRBV11-2 and TRBJ2-3; 10 bases are a match to TRBD2. The CDR3 is made up of 15 amino acids. The V segment lost 7 bases and the J segment 9 bases; nucleotides outside the gene matches: 13. Germline V gene sequence: CDR1 SGHAT, CDR2 FQNNGV. In DNA form, the CDR3 reads TGTGCCAGCACCCCAGCGGGAGGGGCATCATGGACGCAGTATTTT. This translates into CASTPAGGASWTQYF.

The chain uses TRBV11-2 and TRBJ2-3; the match to TRBD2 covers 7 bases. This CDR3 has 18 residues. Germline V gene data show CDR1 as SGHAT and CDR2 as FQNNGV. Germline trimming cut 5 bases from V and 2 bases from J; bases unmatched to any gene: 16. In DNA, the CDR3 is TGTGCCAGCAGCCAACATGGGGGACTAACGAAAAACACAGATACGCAGTATTTT. Amino acid sequence: CASSQHGGLTKNTDTQYF.

In its sample, this clone was seen a few times. The chain links TRBV6-1 to TRBJ1-3; unclear D gene. In germline, CDR1 is MNHNS, CDR2 SASEGT. The CDR3 sequence is 15 residues long. Trimming removed 5 bases from V and 1 base from J, with 12 bases in between. DNA of the CDR3: TGTGCCAGCAGTACGCCTAGAGTATCTGGAAACACCATATATTTT. Protein sequence: CASSTPRVSGNTIYF.

The chain links TRBV27 to TRBJ2-5; 9 nucleotides match TRBD2. The CDR3 is made up of 15 amino acids. Trimming took 5 bases from V and 7 from J; bases not matched to a gene: 11. In germline, CDR1 is MNHEY, CDR2 SMNVEV (reference sequence). DNA for the CDR3: TGTGCCAGCAGTGCTCTAGCGGGAACCAAGGTGACCCAGTACTTC. Its protein product is CASSALAGTKVTQYF.

Only a few counts were recorded for this clone. The CDR3 region has the DNA TGTGCCAGCAGCCCTCCGTATAGACTAGCGAAAGGCGATGAGCAGTTCTTC. Translation gives CASSPPYRLAKGDEQFF. The gene calls are TRBV7-9 and TRBJ2-1, with TRBD2 matching over 8 bases. CDR1 and CDR2 from the germline V gene are SEHNR and FQNEAQ (reference sequence). Trimming cost V 5 bases and J 8 bases; bases outside gene matches: 17. This CDR3 has 17 residues.

CDR3 nucleotide sequence: TGTGCCAGCAGCTTAACAGGGACAGGGGGTAGCAATCAGCCCCAGCATTTT. As protein: CASSLTGTGGSNQPQHF. V and J are TRBV7-3 and TRBJ1-5, with 11 bases aligning to TRBD1. Losses at the gene ends were 0 bases for V and 0 bases for J; bases not matched to a gene: 1. CDR1 is SGHTA and CDR2 is FQGTGA in the germline V gene. This CDR3 contains 17 residues.

In regard to this clone: At one boundary the junction diverges from the germline segment, which might be a read error. The rearrangement uses TRBV7-9 and TRBJ2-3; 7 bases align to TRBD2. The CDR3 consists of 17 residues. Germline CDR1 reads SEHNR; CDR2 reads FQNEAQ (reference sequence). The CDR3 DNA reads as TGTTCCAGCAGCCCCCGTAGTAAGCGGGGCACCACAGATACGCAGTATTTT. It yields the protein CSSSPRSKRGTTDTQYF.

The gene calls are TRBV5-4 and TRBJ2-1; TRBD2 agrees at 8 bases. The germline gives CDR1 SGHNT, CDR2 YYREEE (reference sequence). After removal of 4 bases from V and 9 bases from J, the junction contained 18 bases not matched to a gene. This CDR3 spans 17 amino acids. This CDR3 reads CASSRDSGRGDYFEQFF. The CDR3 DNA sequence: TGTGCCAGCAGCCGGGATTCCGGGCGGGGGGACTATTTTGAGCAGTTCTTC.

This clone appeared a few times. The chain combines TRBV7-9 with TRBJ2-1, with a tentative D call TRBD1 (6 bases). The germline V and J ends were trimmed by 4 bases and 10 bases, with 20 bases remaining between them. Germline loops: CDR1 SEHNR, CDR2 FQNEAQ (reference sequence). The CDR3 has 15 amino acids. The CDR3 coding sequence is TGTGCCAGCAGCTCTACAGGGATAGGGGTTGGGGAGCAGTTCTTC. It codes for CASSSTGIGVGEQFF.

V is TRBV5-1 and J is TRBJ2-5; no firm D call. The J call may be wrong; the DNA end is better matched by TRBJ2-7. Germline lookup yields CDR1 SGHRS and CDR2 YFSETQ. CDR3 length equals 16 residues. CDR3 in DNA: TGCGCCAGCAGCTTGCTAACCGATGGTGGTTCTTACGAGCAGTACTTC. It yields the protein CASSLLTDGGSYEQYF.

The J gene is TRBJ1-2, the V gene TRBV10-1; TRBD1 aligns across 10 bases. Germline trimming cut 10 bases from V and 8 bases from J; bases unmatched to any gene: 13. This CDR3 has 14 amino acids. Germline CDR1 reads WNHNN; CDR2 reads SYGVQD (reference sequence). The CDR3 coding sequence is TGCGCCAACCTAAACCGGGACAGGGGAACGGGCTACACCTTC. This gives the protein CANLNRDRGTGYTF.

A note on this clone: Other DNA sequences from this sample encode an identical CDR3 as well. The V gene is TRBV18, the J gene TRBJ2-7, with 10 bases that match TRBD1. Germline-derived CDR1 and CDR2 are KGHSH and LQKENI. The CDR3 totals 15 residues. V was clipped by 6 bases and J by 7 bases; unmatched bases: 12. CDR3 residues: CASSDGTGASYEQYF. CDR3 DNA sequence: TGTGCCAGCTCGGACGGGACAGGGGCGAGTTATGAGCAGTACTTC.

The chain uses TRBV2 and TRBJ2-2; D is perhaps TRBD1 (5 bases). The germline V gene encodes CDR1 SNHLY and CDR2 FYNNEI. Trimming removed 3 bases at V and 1 base at J, with 6 bases between. This CDR3 has 14 residues. The DNA for the CDR3 is TGTGCCAGCAGTGACAGGGAGAACACCGGGGAGCTGTTTTTT. This translates into CASSDRENTGELFF.

V and J are TRBV6-1 and TRBJ1-5, with TRBD1 matching 8 bases. The CDR3 sequence is 13 residues long. Germline CDR1 reads MNHNS; CDR2 reads SASEGT. The ends lost 7 bases at V and 9 bases at J; junction bases unmatched: 8. The CDR3 is CASKGQATGPQHF. CDR3 coding DNA: TGTGCCAGCAAGGGACAGGCAACGGGGCCCCAGCATTTT.

This chain joins TRBV29-1 and TRBJ2-1; possible D gene TRBD2, 5 bases. The V gene's germline CDR1 is SQVTM and CDR2 ANQGSEA. CDR3 length equals 15 residues. V gave up 6 bases and J gave up 0 bases, with 15 bases separating them. CDR3 coding DNA: TGCAGCGTCCCGCCAGCGGTTAGCTCCTACAATGAGCAGTTCTTC. Its translation: CSVPPAVSSYNEQFF.

The chain recombines TRBV27 with TRBJ2-5; a possible D gene is TRBD2 (5 bases). Germline V lookup: CDR1 MNHEY, CDR2 SMNVEV (reference sequence). Trimming took 5 bases from V and 5 from J, leaving 18 bases between them. CDR3 length: 15 amino acids. CDR3 nucleotides: TGTGCCAGCAGTCCGCGCTGGGGAGACGGGGAGACCCAGTACTTC. Its protein is CASSPRWGDGETQYF.

The chain links TRBV9 to TRBJ2-7; 11 bases are shared with TRBD2. There are 16 residues in the CDR3. Per the germline V gene, CDR1 is SGDLS and CDR2 is YYNGEE. V dropped 3 bases and J dropped 1; count of bases not matched to a gene: 6. CDR3 sequence (DNA): TGTGCCAGCAGCGAGGGACTAGCGGAAAGTTCCTACGAGCAGTACTTC. Translating gives CASSEGLAESSYEQYF. The whole variable domain, remainder taken from reference TRBV9 and TRBJ2-7, is DSGVTQTPKHLITATGQRVTLRCSPRSGDLSVYWYQQSLDQGLQFLIQYYNGEERAKGNILERFSAQQFPDLHSELNLSSLELGDSALYFCASSEGLAESSYEQYFGPGTRLTVT.